These T cell receptor beta chains were read from a single sample in a study of shared clonotypes between healthy human individuals. Method: immunoSEQ multiplex PCR; TCRdb's copy keeps in-frame clones and lacks some. The sample lists about 2 million clones, roughly 95% seen once, with 0.9% to 1.3% in the top ten. The sample was naive CD8+ T cells sorted from blood. The receptors come from a young man in good health. CDR3s include the opening cysteine and the closing phenylalanine or tryptophan. A D gene is named only where the DNA matches it firmly. A row's size may be missing; if present it is once, few, many or a size class.

length	D	V	size	J	DNA	CDR3
15	.	TRBV4-3	.	TRBJ1-5	TGCGCCAGCAGCCAAGATCGGGATAGCAATCAGCCCCAGCATTTT	CASSQDRDSNQPQHF
16	TRBD1	TRBV7-8	.	TRBJ2-2	TGTGCCAGCAGCTCGCAGACAGGGGCAAATATCGGGGAGCTGTTTTTT	CASSSQTGANIGELFF
16	.	TRBV15	.	TRBJ2-1	TGTGCCACCAGCAGAGATCTCAGCAGTACCTACAATGAGCAGTTCTTC	CATSRDLSSTYNEQFF
13	TRBD2	TRBV5-1	.	TRBJ2-1	TGCGCCAGCAGACTAGCGGAACTCTATGAGCAGTTCTTC	CASRLAELYEQFF
18	.	TRBV7-3	.	TRBJ1-3	TGTGCCAGCAGCTTACCCTGGGCTGAGGGGAGCTCTGGAAACACCATATATTTT	CASSLPWAEGSSGNTIYF
15	TRBD1	TRBV27	.	TRBJ2-1	TGTGCCACACGTCTCATAGGGGGCGGAAACAATGAGCAGTTCTTC	CATRLIGGGNNEQFF
11	TRBD2	TRBV20-1	.	TRBJ2-7	TGCAGCGGGGGGACTTCCTACGAGCAGTACTTC	CSGGTSYEQYF
18	TRBD1	TRBV28	once	TRBJ1-1	TGTGCCAGCAGTCCCGAACCGGGACAGGGGGCGCCTGGCACTGAAGCTTTCTTT	CASSPEPGQGAPGTEAFF
14	.	TRBV18	once	TRBJ2-7	TGTGCCAGCTCACCACCGCACAGCTCCTACGAGCAGTACTTC	CASSPPHSSYEQYF
14	.	TRBV27	.	TRBJ1-2	TGTGCCAGCAGTTTATCGGGGGGATTGGATGGCTACACCTTC	CASSLSGGLDGYTF
15	.	TRBV7-6	.	TRBJ2-6	TGTGCCAGCAGCCTATTATCTTCCGGGGCCAACGTCCTGACTTTC	CASSLLSSGANVLTF
16	TRBD1	TRBV28	.	TRBJ1-3	TGTGCCAGCAGTTTAGTAGAGGGGGCGTTTGGAAACACCATATATTTT	CASSLVEGAFGNTIYF
18	.	TRBV4-3	.	TRBJ2-3	TGCGCCAGCAGCCAAGATCGGGCCGTGGGCTTCTTGGCAGATACGCAGTATTTT	CASSQDRAVGFLADTQYF
11	.	TRBV29-1	.	TRBJ1-2	TGCAGCGTTGAGCGACCCTATGGCTACACCTTC	CSVERPYGYTF
15	TRBD1	TRBV4-1	.	TRBJ1-1	TGCGCCAGCAGCCATAGGACAGGGCTGAACACTGAAGCTTTCTTT	CASSHRTGLNTEAFF
14	.	TRBV4-1	.	TRBJ2-7	TGCGCCAGCAGCCAAGAGGGGATTAATAAGGAGCAGTACTTC	CASSQEGINKEQYF
15	.	TRBV4-1	.	TRBJ1-1	TGCGCCAGCAGCCAAACGGAGGCGGCTTGGACTGAAGCTTTCTTT	CASSQTEAAWTEAFF
12	.	TRBV2	.	TRBJ2-7	TGTGCCAGCGAACAGGACTACTACGAGCAGTACTTC	CASEQDYYEQYF
13	.	TRBV7-2	.	TRBJ2-7	TGTGCCAGCAGCTCACTAGTGGCCTACGAGCAGTACTTC	CASSSLVAYEQYF
13	.	TRBV10-1	.	TRBJ1-1	TGCGCCAGCAGTGATTACCGGGGCGCTGAAGCTTTCTTT	CASSDYRGAEAFF
15	.	TRBV4-1	.	TRBJ1-3	TGCGCCAGCAGCCTCTCTCCAGGGTCTGGAAACACCATATATTTT	CASSLSPGSGNTIYF
13	.	TRBV19	few	TRBJ2-7	TGTGCCAGTAGTATCATCCTCTCCTACGAGCAGTACTTC	CASSIILSYEQYF
15	TRBD1	TRBV14	once	TRBJ2-3	TGTGCCAGCAGCCATTGGACAGGGCACGCAGATACGCAGTATTTT	CASSHWTGHADTQYF
13	.	TRBV28	.	TRBJ2-7	TGTGCCAGCTCCCCCCACAGAGCCTACGAGCAGTACTTC	CASSPHRAYEQYF
15	.	TRBV7-7	few	TRBJ1-5	TGTGCTAGCAGCCTGGTCGAGGGTTGGAATCAGCCCCAGCATTTT	CASSLVEGWNQPQHF
12	.	TRBV6-5	.	TRBJ1-1	TGTGCCAGCAGCCAAGGGGGGGGCGAAGCTTTCTTT	CASSQGGGEAFF
14	.	TRBV13	.	TRBJ1-3	TGTGCCAGCAGCTTTCAGGGTGAAGGAAACACCATATATTTT	CASSFQGEGNTIYF
17	.	TRBV13	.	TRBJ2-3	TGTGCCAGCAGCTACCTCCCCGCGGGACGGTCTGCAGATACGCAGTATTTT	CASSYLPAGRSADTQYF
12	.	TRBV5-8	.	TRBJ2-3	TGTGCCAGCAGCGCCAGCTTGGGTACGCAGTATTTT	CASSASLGTQYF
12	.	TRBV4-1	.	TRBJ2-7	TGCGCCAGCAGCCCCGGGGCAGACGAGCAGTACTTC	CASSPGADEQYF
14	.	TRBV27	.	TRBJ2-7	TGTGCCAGCAGTCCCCAGGGTTCTGGCAACGAGCAGTACTTC	CASSPQGSGNEQYF
14	.	TRBV10-3	.	TRBJ2-3	TGTGCCATCAAAGACTGGGCGAACACAGATACGCAGTATTTT	CAIKDWANTDTQYF
15	TRBD1	TRBV6-1	.	TRBJ1-2	TGTGCCAGCAGTGAACTAGGACAGGGAGGGGGTGGCTACACCTTC	CASSELGQGGGGYTF
13	.	TRBV27	.	TRBJ1-5	TGTGCCAGCAGTTACGAAGGGAATCAGCCCCAGCATTTT	CASSYEGNQPQHF
10	.	TRBV2	.	TRBJ2-1	TGTGCCAGCAGTGCGGATGAGCAGTTCTTC	CASSADEQFF
12	.	TRBV2	.	TRBJ2-7	TGTGCCAGCATCGACACCCCTTCTGAGCAGTACTTC	CASIDTPSEQYF
14	.	TRBV7-9	.	TRBJ1-1	TGTGCCAGCAGCTGGGCAGGGCAAGACACTGAAGCTTTCTTT	CASSWAGQDTEAFF
14	TRBD2	TRBV7-8	once	TRBJ2-1	TGTGCCAGCACCACCGGGGGGGCATACAATGAGCAGTTCTTC	CASTTGGAYNEQFF
15	.	TRBV6-5	.	TRBJ1-1	TGTGCCAGCAGTGTGGCAGGGATGGGGAACACTGAAGCTTTCTTT	CASSVAGMGNTEAFF
19	.	TRBV11-3	.	TRBJ2-1	TGTGCCAGCAGCTTAGATGGGGAGGAGGGGGCGCAATCCTACAATGAGCAGTTCTTC	CASSLDGEEGAQSYNEQFF
13	.	TRBV27	.	TRBJ1-1	TGTGCCAGCAGCACTGGGAGGGGAGCTGAAGCTTTCTTT	CASSTGRGAEAFF
14	.	TRBV4-1	.	TRBJ2-7	TGCGCCAGCAGCCAAGTCTCAGGGTTCTACGAGCAGTACTTC	CASSQVSGFYEQYF